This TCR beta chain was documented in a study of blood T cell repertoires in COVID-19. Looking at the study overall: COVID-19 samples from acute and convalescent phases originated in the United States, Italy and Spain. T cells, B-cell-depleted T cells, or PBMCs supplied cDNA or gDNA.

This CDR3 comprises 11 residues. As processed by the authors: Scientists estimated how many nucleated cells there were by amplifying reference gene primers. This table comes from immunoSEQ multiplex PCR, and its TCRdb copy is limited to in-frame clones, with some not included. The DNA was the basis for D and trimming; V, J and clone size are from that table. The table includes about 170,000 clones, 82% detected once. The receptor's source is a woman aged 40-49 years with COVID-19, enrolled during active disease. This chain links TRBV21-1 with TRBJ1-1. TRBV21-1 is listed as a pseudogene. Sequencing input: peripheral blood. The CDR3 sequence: CATQRITEAFF. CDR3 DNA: TGTGCCACCCAGCGCATTACTGAAGCTTTCTTT.